The 9 T cell receptor beta chains reported below all come from one sample, sequenced in a study of regulatory T cells in long-lasting Graves disease. Arm-PCR of CDR3 regions and iRepertoire HTBI primers were the basis on which TCR beta libraries were built. MiXCR, applied by TCRdb to the multiplex PCR reads, yields one record per CDR3 protein. The sample lists approximately 480,000 distinct CDR3 sequences; about a sixth were seen once. The time point denotes: newly diagnosed GD, antithyroid drugs for less than 3 months. The TCR library was made from RNA extracted from PBMCs. Separately, the same data were catalogued under a study of T cells in Graves' hyperthyroidism and ophthalmopathy.

Sequences were derived from peripheral blood mononuclear cells (PBMCs), sampled at new diagnosis, from a patient treated with antithyroid drugs. The source is a man in his forties with Graves disease.

This clonotype was seen at least ten times. The chain joins TRBV18 to TRBJ2-1, with D perhaps given as TRBD1 or TRBD2 (5 bases each). The CDR3 has 16 residues. CDR1 is KGHSH and CDR2 is LQKENI in the germline V gene. With 3 bases removed from V and 3 bases from J, the gap between germline ends came to 15 bases. The CDR3 sequence: CASSPSRMGDYNEQFF. The CDR3 DNA follows: TGTGCCAGCTCACCCTCAAGGATGGGGGACTACAATGAGCAGTTCTTC. The whole variable domain, remainder taken from reference TRBV18 and TRBJ2-1, is NAGVMQNPRHLVRRRGQEARLRCSPMKGHSHVYWYRQLPEEGLKFMVYLQKENIIDESGMPKERFSAEFPKEGPSILRIQQVVRGDSAAYFCASSPSRMGDYNEQFFGPGTRLTVL.

In this sample, this clonotype turned up a few times. This sequence joins TRBV5-8 and TRBJ2-3; D gene uncertain. This CDR3 region has 11 residues. The V end was cut by 5 bases, the J end by 6 bases, with 7 bases between. Germline V gene data show CDR1 as SGHTS and CDR2 as YDEGEE. CDR3 amino acids: CASRAADTQYF. The CDR3 nucleotides are TGTGCCAGCAGGGCGGCGGATACGCAGTATTTT.

In this sample, this clonotype turned up many times. The chain uses TRBV11-1 and TRBJ2-7; D may be TRBD1 or TRBD2 (5 bases each). The V gene's germline CDR1 is SGHAT and CDR2 FQDESV (reference sequence). This CDR3 has 15 residues. V was shortened by 1 base and J by 3 bases, with 13 bases between the two germline ends. In DNA form, the CDR3 reads TGTGCCAGCAGCTTAGAGGTGGGACGGAACTACGAGCAGTACTTC. This codes for CASSLEVGRNYEQYF.

This clonotype was seen once. The CDR3 DNA reads as TGTGCCAGCAGGACTGCTCTGGGGTCCGGGGAGCTGTTTTTT. Protein sequence: CASRTALGSGELFF. The chain employs TRBV5-6 and TRBJ2-2, with D unresolved. Germline values: CDR1 SGHDT, CDR2 YYEEEE. V was pared by 5 bases and J by 6 bases, with 14 bases between. The length of the CDR3 is 14 residues.

This clonotype was found many times. The chain joins TRBV18 to TRBJ2-1; 10 bases are shared with TRBD1. The CDR3 is made up of 13 amino acids. The V gene end was trimmed by 6 bases and the J gene end by 9 bases; junction bases not matched to a gene: 5. From germline, CDR1 is KGHSH and CDR2 LQKENI. CDR3 in amino acids: CASSGTGEREQFF. As DNA, the CDR3 is TGTGCCAGCTCGGGGACAGGGGAGCGTGAGCAGTTCTTC. Full variable domain (rest looked up from reference TRBV18 and TRBJ2-1): NAGVMQNPRHLVRRRGQEARLRCSPMKGHSHVYWYRQLPEEGLKFMVYLQKENIIDESGMPKERFSAEFPKEGPSILRIQQVVRGDSAAYFCASSGTGEREQFFGPGTRLTVL.

This clonotype occurred once. One junction end disagrees with the germline gene, perhaps due to a read error. The chain has TRBV5-4 and TRBJ2-1, with 9 positions matching TRBD2. In germline, CDR1 is SGHNT, CDR2 YYREEE (reference sequence). This CDR3 has 15 amino acids. CDR3 bases: TGTGCCAGCAGCCGGACGACTAGCGGACTCAATGGGCAGTTCTTC. It is translated as CASSRTTSGLNGQFF.

In its sample, this clonotype was seen many times. CDR3 coding DNA: TGTGCCAGCAGCGGGGACAGAAAAGATACGCAGTATTTT. This sequence encodes CASSGDRKDTQYF. V and J are TRBV7-9 and TRBJ2-3; 7 bases line up with TRBD1. The CDR3 has 13 amino acids. Germline loops: CDR1 SEHNR, CDR2 FQNEAQ (reference sequence). The ends lost 5 bases at V and 5 bases at J; junction bases unmatched: 4.

Comments on this clonotype: Just one base apart from a much larger clone, this may be a read error. V and J are TRBV11-2 and TRBJ2-1; 8 nucleotides match TRBD1. The CDR3 totals 15 residues. CDR1 and CDR2 (germline): SGHAT, FQNNGV. The CDR3 loop is CTSSSTGAGYNEQFF. The CDR3 coding sequence is TGTACCAGCAGCTCGACAGGGGCCGGTTACAATGAGCAGTTCTTC.

The V and J genes are TRBV10-3 and TRBJ2-1; D is uncertain. This CDR3 is built from 16 residues. The germline V gene encodes CDR1 ENHRY and CDR2 SYGVKD. V dropped 0 bases and J dropped 0 bases, with 9 bases sitting between them. For the CDR3, the DNA is TGTGCCATCAGTGAGTCGGGCAGCAGCTCCTACAATGAGCAGTTCTTC. This encodes CAISESGSSSYNEQFF.